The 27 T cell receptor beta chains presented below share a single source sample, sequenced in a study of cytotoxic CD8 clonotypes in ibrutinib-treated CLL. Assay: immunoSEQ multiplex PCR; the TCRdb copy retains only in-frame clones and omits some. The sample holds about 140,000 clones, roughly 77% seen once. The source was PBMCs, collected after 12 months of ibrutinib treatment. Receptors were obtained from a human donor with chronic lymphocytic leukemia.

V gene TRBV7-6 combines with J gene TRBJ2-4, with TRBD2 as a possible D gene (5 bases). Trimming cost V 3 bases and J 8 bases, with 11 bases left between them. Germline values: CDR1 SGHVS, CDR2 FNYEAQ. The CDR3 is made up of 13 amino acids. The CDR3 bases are TGTGCCAGCAGCTTCGGATCCGGGGACATTCAGTACTTC. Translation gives CASSFGSGDIQYF.

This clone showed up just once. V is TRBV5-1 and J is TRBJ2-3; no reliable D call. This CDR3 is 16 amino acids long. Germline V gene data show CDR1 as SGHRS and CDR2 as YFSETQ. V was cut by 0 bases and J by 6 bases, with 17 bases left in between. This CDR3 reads CASSLVILDTPDTQYF. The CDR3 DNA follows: TGCGCCAGCAGCTTGGTTATTCTAGACACCCCGGATACGCAGTATTTT.

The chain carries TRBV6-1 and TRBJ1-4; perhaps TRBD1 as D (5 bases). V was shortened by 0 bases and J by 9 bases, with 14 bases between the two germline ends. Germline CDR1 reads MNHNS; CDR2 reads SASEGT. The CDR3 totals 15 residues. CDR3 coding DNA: TGTGCCAGCAGTGAAGCGGAGGGGTTTCAGCAAAAACTGTTTTTT. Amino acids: CASSEAEGFQQKLFF.

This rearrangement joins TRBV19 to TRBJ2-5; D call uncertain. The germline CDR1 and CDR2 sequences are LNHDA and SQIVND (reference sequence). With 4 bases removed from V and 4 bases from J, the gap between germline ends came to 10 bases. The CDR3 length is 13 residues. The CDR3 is CASSKSQVETQYF. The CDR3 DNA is TGTGCCAGTAGTAAGTCCCAGGTAGAGACCCAGTACTTC. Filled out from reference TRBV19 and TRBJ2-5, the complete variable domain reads DGGITQSPKYLFRKEGQNVTLSCEQNLNHDAMYWYRQDPGQGLRLIYYSQIVNDFQKGDIAEGYSVSREKKESFPLTVTSAQKNPTAFYLCASSKSQVETQYFGPGTRLLVL.

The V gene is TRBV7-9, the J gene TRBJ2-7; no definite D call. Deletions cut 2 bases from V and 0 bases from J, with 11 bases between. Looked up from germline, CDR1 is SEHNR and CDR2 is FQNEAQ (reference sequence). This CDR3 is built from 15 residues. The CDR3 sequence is CASSLLGSGSYEQYF. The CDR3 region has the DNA TGTGCCAGCAGCTTATTAGGCTCTGGCTCCTACGAGCAGTACTTC.

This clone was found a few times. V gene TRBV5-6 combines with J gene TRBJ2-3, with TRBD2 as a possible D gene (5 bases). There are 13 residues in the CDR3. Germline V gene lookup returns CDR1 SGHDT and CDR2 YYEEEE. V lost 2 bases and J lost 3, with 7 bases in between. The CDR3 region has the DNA TGTGCCAGCAGCTTCCGGGGAACAGATACGCAGTATTTT. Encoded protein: CASSFRGTDTQYF.

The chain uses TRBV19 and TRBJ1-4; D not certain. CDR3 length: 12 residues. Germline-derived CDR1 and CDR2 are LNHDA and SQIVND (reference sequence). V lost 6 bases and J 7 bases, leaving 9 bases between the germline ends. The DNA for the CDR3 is TGTGCCAGTAGAACTACCCGTGAAAAACTGTTTTTT. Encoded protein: CASRTTREKLFF.

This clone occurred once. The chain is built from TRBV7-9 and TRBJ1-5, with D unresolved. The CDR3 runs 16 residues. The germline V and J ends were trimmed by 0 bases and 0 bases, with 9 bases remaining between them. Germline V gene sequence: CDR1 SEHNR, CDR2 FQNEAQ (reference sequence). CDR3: CASSLASGVSNQPQHF. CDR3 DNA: TGTGCCAGCAGCTTAGCCTCGGGAGTTAGCAATCAGCCCCAGCATTTT.

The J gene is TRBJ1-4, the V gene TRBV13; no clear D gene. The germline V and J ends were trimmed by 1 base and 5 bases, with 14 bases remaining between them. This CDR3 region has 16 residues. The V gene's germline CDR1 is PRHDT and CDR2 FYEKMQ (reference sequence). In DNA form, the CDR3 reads TGTGCCAGCAGCTTAGCCCAGGCGGCACTGAATGAAAAACTGTTTTTT. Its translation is CASSLAQAALNEKLFF. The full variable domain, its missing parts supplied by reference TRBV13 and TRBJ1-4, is AAGVIQSPRHLIKEKRETATLKCYPIPRHDTVYWYQQGPGQDPQFLISFYEKMQSDKGSIPDRFSAQQFSDYHSELNMSSLELGDSALYFCASSLAQAALNEKLFFGSGTQLSVL.

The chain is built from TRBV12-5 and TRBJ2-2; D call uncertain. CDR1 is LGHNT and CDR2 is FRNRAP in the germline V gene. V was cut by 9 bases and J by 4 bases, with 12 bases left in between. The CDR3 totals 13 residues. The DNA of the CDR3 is TGTGCTAGGGGTAATGTAGGCACCGGGGAGCTGTTTTTT. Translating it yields CARGNVGTGELFF.

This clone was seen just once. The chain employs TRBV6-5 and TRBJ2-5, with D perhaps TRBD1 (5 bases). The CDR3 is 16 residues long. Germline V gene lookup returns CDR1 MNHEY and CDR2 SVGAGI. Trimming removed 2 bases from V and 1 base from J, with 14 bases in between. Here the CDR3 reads CASSYGQGLSQETQYF. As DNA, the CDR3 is TGTGCCAGCAGTTACGGCCAGGGCCTTTCCCAAGAGACCCAGTACTTC.

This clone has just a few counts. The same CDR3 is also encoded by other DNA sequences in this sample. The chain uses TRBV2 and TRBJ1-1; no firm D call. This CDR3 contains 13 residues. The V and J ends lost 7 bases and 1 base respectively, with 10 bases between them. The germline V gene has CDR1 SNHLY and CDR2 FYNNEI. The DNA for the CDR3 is TGTGCCAGCATCGGCACGGGGAACACTGAAGCTTTCTTT. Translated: CASIGTGNTEAFF.

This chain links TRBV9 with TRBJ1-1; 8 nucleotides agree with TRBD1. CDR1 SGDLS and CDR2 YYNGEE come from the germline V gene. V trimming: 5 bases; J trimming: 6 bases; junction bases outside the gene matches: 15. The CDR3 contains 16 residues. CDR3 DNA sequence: TGTGCCAGCAGTAGCGGGACAGGTCTAGGTTACTCTGAAGCTTTCTTT. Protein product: CASSSGTGLGYSEAFF.

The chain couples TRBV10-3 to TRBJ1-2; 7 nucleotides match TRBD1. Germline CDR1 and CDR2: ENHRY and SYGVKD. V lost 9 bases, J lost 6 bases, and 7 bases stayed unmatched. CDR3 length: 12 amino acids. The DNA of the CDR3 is TGTGCCATATCAACAGGGGATGATGGCTACACCTTC. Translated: CAISTGDDGYTF.

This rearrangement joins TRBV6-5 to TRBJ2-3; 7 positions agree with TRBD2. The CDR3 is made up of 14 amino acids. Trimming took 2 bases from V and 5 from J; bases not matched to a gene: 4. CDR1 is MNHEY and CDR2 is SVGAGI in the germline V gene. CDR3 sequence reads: CASSYRLALDTQYF. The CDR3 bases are TGTGCCAGCAGTTACAGACTAGCTCTAGATACGCAGTATTTT.

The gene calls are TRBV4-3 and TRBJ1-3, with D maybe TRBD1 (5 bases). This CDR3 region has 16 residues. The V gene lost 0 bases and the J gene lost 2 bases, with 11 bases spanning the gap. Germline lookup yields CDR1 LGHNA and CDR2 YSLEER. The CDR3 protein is CASSQDWGITGNTIYF. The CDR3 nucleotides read TGCGCCAGCAGCCAAGATTGGGGGATTACTGGAAACACCATATATTTT.

The CDR3 here is CASSPYRTSGGRSYNEQFF. The CDR3 DNA reads TGTGCCAGCAGTCCCTACAGGACTAGCGGGGGCCGCTCCTACAATGAGCAGTTCTTC. The chain links TRBV28 to TRBJ2-1, with 13 bases fitting TRBD2. The germline V gene has CDR1 MDHEN and CDR2 SYDVKM. V lost 5 bases, J lost 0 bases, and 10 bases stayed unmatched. The CDR3 has 19 amino acids.

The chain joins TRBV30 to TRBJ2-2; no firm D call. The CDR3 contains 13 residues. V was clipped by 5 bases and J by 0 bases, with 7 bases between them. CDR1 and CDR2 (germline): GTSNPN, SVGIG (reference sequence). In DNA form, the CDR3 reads TGTGCCTGGGTCTCTCCGAACACCGGGGAGCTGTTTTTT. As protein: CAWVSPNTGELFF.

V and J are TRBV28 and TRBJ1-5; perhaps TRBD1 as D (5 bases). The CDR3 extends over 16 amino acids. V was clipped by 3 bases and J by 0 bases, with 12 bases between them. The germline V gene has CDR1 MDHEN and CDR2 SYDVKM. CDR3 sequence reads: CASSLGEMGSNQPQHF. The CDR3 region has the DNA TGTGCCAGCAGTTTGGGGGAAATGGGTAGCAATCAGCCCCAGCATTTT.

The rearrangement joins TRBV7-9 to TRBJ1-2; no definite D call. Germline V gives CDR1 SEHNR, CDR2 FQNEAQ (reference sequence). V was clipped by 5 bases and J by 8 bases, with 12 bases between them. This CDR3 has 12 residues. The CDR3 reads CASSPITGGYTF. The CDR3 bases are TGTGCCAGCAGCCCAATCACCGGGGGCTACACCTTC.

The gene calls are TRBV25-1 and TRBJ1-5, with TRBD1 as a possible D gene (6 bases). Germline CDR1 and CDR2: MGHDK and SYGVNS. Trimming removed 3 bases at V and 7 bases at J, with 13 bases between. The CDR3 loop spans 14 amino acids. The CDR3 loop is CASSDAQGWQPQHF. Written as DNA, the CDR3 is TGTGCCAGCAGTGATGCACAGGGTTGGCAGCCCCAGCATTTT.

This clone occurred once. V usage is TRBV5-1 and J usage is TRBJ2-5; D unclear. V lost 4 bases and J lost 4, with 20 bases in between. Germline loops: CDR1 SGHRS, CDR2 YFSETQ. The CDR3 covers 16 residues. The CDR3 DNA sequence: TGCGCCAGCAGCCCCGGGTGGGCCGATCCGGGAGAGACCCAGTACTTC. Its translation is CASSPGWADPGETQYF.

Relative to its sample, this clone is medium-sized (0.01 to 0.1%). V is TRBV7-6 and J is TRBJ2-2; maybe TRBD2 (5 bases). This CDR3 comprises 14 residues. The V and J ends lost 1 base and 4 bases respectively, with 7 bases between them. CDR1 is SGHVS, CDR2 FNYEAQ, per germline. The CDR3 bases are TGTGCCAGCAGCTTAGTTGGGAGCACCGGGGAGCTGTTTTTT. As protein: CASSLVGSTGELFF. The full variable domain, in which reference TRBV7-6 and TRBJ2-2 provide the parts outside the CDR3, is GAGVSQSPRYKVTKRGQDVALRCDPISGHVSLYWYRQALGQGPEFLTYFNYEAQQDKSGLPNDRFSAERPEGSISTLTIQRTEQRDSAMYRCASSLVGSTGELFFGEGSRLTVL.

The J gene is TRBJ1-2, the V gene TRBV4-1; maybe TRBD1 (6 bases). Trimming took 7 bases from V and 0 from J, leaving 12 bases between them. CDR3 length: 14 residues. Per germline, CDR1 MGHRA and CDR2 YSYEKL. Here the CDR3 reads CASTPRTANYGYTF. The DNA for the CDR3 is TGCGCCAGCACCCCCAGGACAGCTAACTATGGCTACACCTTC.

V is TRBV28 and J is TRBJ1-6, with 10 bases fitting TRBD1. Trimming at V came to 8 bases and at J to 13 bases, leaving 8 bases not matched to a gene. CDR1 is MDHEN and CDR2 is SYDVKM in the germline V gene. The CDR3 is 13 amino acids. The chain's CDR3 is CASVTGGSFPLHF. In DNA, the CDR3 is TGTGCCAGCGTGACAGGGGGCAGTTTTCCCCTCCACTTT.

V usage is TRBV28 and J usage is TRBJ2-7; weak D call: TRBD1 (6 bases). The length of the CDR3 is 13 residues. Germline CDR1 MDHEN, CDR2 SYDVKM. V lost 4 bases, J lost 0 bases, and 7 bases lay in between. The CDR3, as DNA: TGTGCCAGCAGTTACAGGGCCTCCTACGAGCAGTACTTC. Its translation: CASSYRASYEQYF.

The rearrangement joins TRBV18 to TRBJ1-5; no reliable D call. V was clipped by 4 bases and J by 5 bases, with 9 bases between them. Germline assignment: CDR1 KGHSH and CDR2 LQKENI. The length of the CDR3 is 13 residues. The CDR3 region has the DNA TGTGCCAGCTCACTACTCACCGATCAGCCCCAGCATTTT. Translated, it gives CASSLLTDQPQHF.